This entry features one T cell receptor beta chain sequence. Its target is unknown. It was with 60 Vbeta and 13 Jbeta primers that the PCR ran. Produced via immunoSEQ multiplex PCR; TCRdb's table is partial and in-frame only. The sample shows more than 80,000 clones, roughly 69% of them seen only once. The data stem from a study of cytomegalovirus exposure and HLA in healthy donors. Study information: Membership in the Caucasian-associated ancestry cluster was found for around four fifths of fewer than 450 genotyped donors. Whole-study findings and limits: Later examination showed HLA-associated TCR beta chains had greater clonal expansion than equally common others.

Between the trimmed V and J ends, which lost 0 bases and 3 bases, there was a span of 11 bases. This CDR3 comprises 15 residues. Germline loops: CDR1 KGHSH, CDR2 LQKENI. The clonotype was recovered from a man in his fifties or sixties in good health and CMV-seronegative. Sequencing was done on a sample of PBMCs. The rearrangement links TRBV18 to TRBJ1-1, with a possible D match to TRBD1 (6 bases). The CDR3 sequence: CASSPPIPGDTEAFF. DNA of the CDR3: TGTGCCAGCTCACCACCCATCCCAGGGGACACTGAAGCTTTCTTT.